Following are 6 T cell receptor beta chains from one sample sequenced in a study of CD8 T cells in acute hepatitis C reinfection. Time point of the sample: naive CD8 control sorted from an acute-time-point sample. The method was immunoSEQ multiplex PCR; TCRdb's version includes in-frame clones alone and lacks a portion of them. Counted here are approximately 40,000 clones, roughly 85% occurring once; the ten biggest clones make up approximately 11%. The specimen sequenced was naive CD8+ T cells from PBMCs. These receptors originate from a woman aged 18-35 years who spontaneously cleared hepatitis C infection.

The chain joins TRBV5-1 to TRBJ2-7, with 8 bases identical to TRBD1. Germline CDR1 SGHRS, CDR2 YFSETQ. CDR3 length: 16 residues. V dropped 0 bases and J dropped 2; count of bases not matched to a gene: 7. CDR3 loop: CASSLDDRGLTYEQYF. The CDR3 DNA is TGCGCCAGCAGCTTGGACGACAGGGGTCTAACCTACGAGCAGTACTTC.

The V and J genes are TRBV14 and TRBJ2-5; 9 positions agree with TRBD2. The germline V gene has CDR1 SGHDN and CDR2 FVKESK. The J segment lost 2 bases and the V segment lost 3 bases, leaving 7 bases of the junction unmatched. The CDR3 is made up of 16 amino acids. CDR3 residues: CASSHAGGVTQETQYF. CDR3 bases: TGTGCCAGCAGCCATGCGGGAGGGGTCACACAAGAGACCCAGTACTTC.

V is TRBV7-8 and J is TRBJ2-5; D is uncertain. With 2 bases removed from V and 1 base from J, the gap between germline ends came to 26 bases. CDR3 length: 20 residues. Germline V lookup: CDR1 SGHVS, CDR2 FQNEAQ. The CDR3, as DNA: TGTGCCAGCAGCTTAAACGACGACGATGTCGGAAAGAGCGTCCAAGAGACCCAGTACTTC. Protein product: CASSLNDDDVGKSVQETQYF.

The chain uses TRBV7-9 and TRBJ2-7; the match to TRBD2 covers 7 bases. The V segment lost 5 bases and the J segment 1 base; nucleotides outside the gene matches: 5. CDR1 and CDR2 (germline): SEHNR, FQNEAQ (reference sequence). The CDR3 contains 14 residues. CDR3 sequence reads: CASSHRDYSYEQYF. Here the CDR3 DNA reads TGTGCCAGCAGCCACCGGGACTATTCCTACGAGCAGTACTTC.

The chain joins TRBV27 to TRBJ2-1; 7 bases align to TRBD1. CDR3 length: 11 residues. Germline V gene lookup returns CDR1 MNHEY and CDR2 SMNVEV (reference sequence). Germline trimming cut 6 bases from V and 15 bases from J; bases unmatched to any gene: 8. CDR3 region: CASSLTGILFF. CDR3 sequence (DNA): TGTGCCAGCAGCCTGACAGGGATTCTGTTCTTC.

This clone was seen only once. This chain connects TRBV27 to TRBJ1-1; possibly TRBD1 for D (6 bases). This CDR3 comprises 14 residues. V shed 2 bases and J shed 1 base, with 8 bases lying between them. CDR1 MNHEY and CDR2 SMNVEV come from the germline V gene (reference sequence). The CDR3 reads CASSLGGRNTEAFF. The CDR3 DNA sequence: TGTGCCAGCAGTTTAGGGGGGCGGAACACTGAAGCTTTCTTT.